These 28 T cell receptor beta chains share one sample of origin, sequenced in a study of brain metastases from non-small cell lung cancer. Profiling relied on immunoSEQ multiplex PCR, and the TCRdb table lists in-frame clones only, not all of them. Altogether roughly 5,000 clones are present, more than 60% being singletons, with the ten largest covering roughly 6.3%. The source material was primary lung tumor tissue. The receptor set was obtained from a donor aged 40 or over with non-small cell lung cancer.

The chain recombines TRBV6-1 with TRBJ2-7; 10 nucleotides match TRBD1. The ends lost 1 base at V and 0 bases at J; junction bases unmatched: 0. This CDR3 is 15 amino acids long. Germline V gene data show CDR1 as MNHNS and CDR2 as SASEGT. The CDR3 loop is CASSEGTGGSYEQYV. The CDR3 DNA is TGTGCCAGCAGTGAAGGGACAGGGGGCTCCTACGAGCAGTACGTC.

The chain employs TRBV9 and TRBJ1-6; D remains ambiguous. CDR1 is SGDLS and CDR2 is YYNGEE in the germline V gene. Trimming left V 3 bases short and J 7 bases short, with 14 bases between. This CDR3 spans 15 amino acids. The CDR3 spells CASSAQALRNSPLHF. CDR3 nucleotide sequence: TGTGCCAGCAGCGCTCAGGCGCTCCGGAATTCACCCCTCCACTTT.

CDR3 protein: CASSYTDNEQFF. The CDR3 DNA sequence: TGTGCCAGCAGTTACACAGACAATGAGCAGTTCTTC. This chain connects TRBV2 to TRBJ2-1; D is ambiguous. This CDR3 has 12 amino acids. The germline CDR1 and CDR2 sequences are SNHLY and FYNNEI. V dropped 5 bases and J dropped 5 bases, with 7 bases sitting between them.

The rearrangement joins TRBV21-1 to TRBJ1-1. TRBV21-1 is flagged as a pseudogene. CDR3 length equals 13 residues. CDR3 in DNA: TGTGCCAGGGACGTCGTGTCGAACACTGAAGCTTTCTTT. Protein sequence: CARDVVSNTEAFF.

The gene calls are TRBV7-2 and TRBJ1-1, with D possibly TRBD1 on 5 matching bases. The ends were cut back, 3 bases at V and 3 bases at J, with 11 bases in the middle. The CDR3 is 14 residues long. Germline CDR1 and CDR2: SGHTA and FQGNSA. DNA for the CDR3: TGTGCCAGCAGCTTGGGGGGGGAAGACACTGAAGCTTTCTTT. Protein product: CASSLGGEDTEAFF.

The V gene is TRBV9, the J gene TRBJ2-2; D gene ambiguous. Trimming removed 0 bases at V and 2 bases at J, with 11 bases between. CDR1 and CDR2 (germline): SGDLS, YYNGEE. The CDR3 has 16 amino acids. CDR3 bases: TGTGCCAGCAGCGTAGCAGTCTTCACTAACACCGGGGAGCTGTTTTTT. Protein: CASSVAVFTNTGELFF.

The chain links TRBV2 to TRBJ1-2, with D perhaps TRBD1 (5 bases). With 8 bases removed from V and 13 bases from J, the gap between germline ends came to 23 bases. Germline assignment: CDR1 SNHLY and CDR2 FYNNEI. The CDR3 covers 13 residues. CDR3: CASGFAGAGKITF. For the CDR3, the DNA is TGTGCCAGCGGATTCGCTGGGGCAGGGAAAATCACCTTC.

This clone appeared a few times. This chain joins TRBV4-3 and TRBJ1-1; TRBD1 is a possible D gene (6 bases). Germline V gene sequence: CDR1 LGHNA, CDR2 YSLEER. Trimming took 1 base from V and 11 from J, leaving 14 bases between them. CDR3 size: 13 residues. Written as DNA, the CDR3 is TGCGCCAGCAGCCAAGTGGAGGACAGTTGGGCTTTCTTT. Its protein is CASSQVEDSWAFF.

The chain is built from TRBV6-5 and TRBJ2-5; 9 nucleotides align to TRBD2. Looked up from germline, CDR1 is MNHEY and CDR2 is SVGAGI. The CDR3 runs to 15 residues. V was pared by 2 bases and J by 2 bases, with 3 bases of the junction left unmatched. The CDR3 coding sequence is TGTGCCAGCAGTTACGGGGCGGGGGGGCAAGAGACCCAGTACTTC. Translating gives CASSYGAGGQETQYF.

Remarks on this clone: The junction and the germline gene differ at one end; a read error may be behind it. The V gene is TRBV18, the J gene TRBJ2-6; D possibly uses TRBD1 or TRBD2 (5 bases each). There are 16 residues in the CDR3. The V gene's germline CDR1 is KGHSH and CDR2 LQKENI. DNA of the CDR3: TGTGCCAGCTCACCACTGGGGGAAAGTGGGGCCAACATCCTGACTTTC. Translation gives CASSPLGESGANILTF.

The chain has TRBV7-9 and TRBJ2-2; TRBD1 might be the D (7 bases). CDR1 is SEHNR and CDR2 is FQNEAQ in the germline V gene (reference sequence). V lost 5 bases to trimming and J lost 7 bases, with 17 bases between them. CDR3 length equals 15 residues. The CDR3 sequence: CASSRRQGGGGELFF. Written as DNA, the CDR3 is TGTGCCAGCAGCCGCCGACAGGGAGGCGGCGGGGAGCTGTTTTTT.

The V gene is TRBV5-1, the J gene TRBJ2-3; D not resolved. Trimming took off 0 bases at V and 7 bases at J, with 12 bases between the two ends. The CDR3 is 14 residues long. Germline V gene lookup returns CDR1 SGHRS and CDR2 YFSETQ. The CDR3 nucleotides read TGCGCCAGCAGCTTGGAAGGCGGTTTGAATACGCAGTATTTT. It is translated as CASSLEGGLNTQYF.

This clone was recorded only once. The V call is TRBV3-1 (or the pseudogene TRBV3-2), the J call TRBJ2-5; D not resolved. The CDR3 length is 11 residues. Trimming took off 4 bases at V and 5 bases at J, with 5 bases between the two ends. Germline CDR1 reads LGHDT; CDR2 reads YNNKEL (reference sequence). CDR3 sequence: CASSLGETQYF. The CDR3 DNA sequence: TGTGCCAGCAGCCTTGGGGAGACCCAGTACTTC.

The genes are TRBV2 and TRBJ2-1, with 14 positions matching TRBD2. In germline, CDR1 is SNHLY, CDR2 FYNNEI. The CDR3 is made up of 13 amino acids. V dropped 6 bases and J dropped 13; count of bases not matched to a gene: 5. CDR3 in amino acids: CASSGTSGGHQFF. As DNA, the CDR3 is TGTGCCAGCAGCGGGACTAGCGGGGGCCATCAGTTCTTC.

The chain couples TRBV24-1 to TRBJ1-5, with D possibly matching TRBD1 (6 bases). The CDR3 loop spans 15 amino acids. Trimming left V 9 bases short and J 4 bases short, with 18 bases between. Germline CDR1 and CDR2: KGHDR and SFDVKD. The CDR3 spells CATVQGTSCNQPQHF. In nucleotides, the CDR3 is TGTGCCACCGTTCAAGGGACAAGCTGTAATCAGCCCCAGCATTTT.

This CDR3 is CASSQGRRWDGYTF. The DNA for the CDR3 is TGTGCCAGCAGCCAAGGAAGGAGATGGGATGGCTACACCTTC. The chain couples TRBV3-1 (or the pseudogene TRBV3-2) to TRBJ1-2; D remains unclear. The CDR3 is 14 amino acids. Per germline, CDR1 LGHDT and CDR2 YNNKEL (reference sequence). The ends were cut back, 1 base at V and 6 bases at J, with 12 bases in the middle.

This chain connects TRBV6-5 to TRBJ2-5, with 7 bases lining up with TRBD1. Trimming removed 7 bases from V and 1 base from J; junction bases left unmatched: 3. The germline CDR1 and CDR2 sequences are MNHEY and SVGAGI. CDR3 size: 13 residues. The CDR3 region has the DNA TGTGCCAGCACCGAGGGGGCCCAAGAGACCCAGTACTTC. Residues: CASTEGAQETQYF.

The chain couples TRBV7-2 to TRBJ2-3; 7 bases are a match to TRBD1. V dropped 3 bases and J dropped 5; count of bases not matched to a gene: 2. The germline gives CDR1 SGHTA, CDR2 FQGNSA. The CDR3 has 13 amino acids. The CDR3 DNA is TGTGCCAGCAGCTTTAACAGGGGAGATACGCAGTATTTT. Translated, it gives CASSFNRGDTQYF.

This sequence joins TRBV3-1 (or the pseudogene TRBV3-2) and TRBJ2-1, with 8 nucleotides matching TRBD1. CDR1 LGHDT and CDR2 YNNKEL come from the germline V gene (reference sequence). The V gene end was trimmed by 6 bases and the J gene end by 2 bases; junction bases not matched to a gene: 6. The CDR3 totals 15 residues. The CDR3 nucleotides read TGTGCCAGCAGTCCCGACAGGGGCCCCTACAATGAGCAGTTCTTC. This sequence encodes CASSPDRGPYNEQFF.

Concerning this clone: Other DNA variants within this sample encode the same CDR3. The V and J genes are TRBV7-9 and TRBJ1-2; D unclear. Looked up from germline, CDR1 is SEHNR and CDR2 is FQNEAQ (reference sequence). V dropped 4 bases and J dropped 1 base, with 4 bases sitting between them. This CDR3 contains 12 residues. CDR3 sequence reads: CASSSGNYGYTF. In DNA, the CDR3 is TGTGCCAGCAGCTCCGGTAACTATGGCTACACCTTC.

On this clone: Other DNA sequences in the sample encode the same CDR3. The CDR3 here is CASSLVPGDTEAFF. In DNA, the CDR3 is TGTGCCAGCAGCTTAGTCCCCGGTGACACTGAAGCTTTCTTT. The rearrangement joins TRBV11-3 to TRBJ1-1; no definite D call. The V gene lost 1 base and the J gene lost 3 bases, with 9 bases spanning the gap. The CDR3 covers 14 residues. The V gene's germline CDR1 is SGHNT and CDR2 YENEEA.

This chain links TRBV3-1 (or the pseudogene TRBV3-2) with TRBJ1-3; perhaps TRBD1 as D (5 bases). The CDR3 consists of 14 residues. The germline V and J ends were trimmed by 4 bases and 2 bases, with 9 bases remaining between them. Germline V gene data show CDR1 as LGHDT and CDR2 as YNNKEL (reference sequence). The CDR3 reads CASSRGTPGNTIYF. The CDR3 coding sequence is TGTGCCAGCAGCCGGGGGACCCCTGGAAACACCATATATTTT.

Comments on this clone: At one end the junction does not follow the germline gene, possibly because of a read error. V gene TRBV6-5 combines with J gene TRBJ1-6; 7 bases map to TRBD1. The CDR3 runs to 13 residues. The germline V gene encodes CDR1 MNHEY and CDR2 SVGAGI. The CDR3 DNA follows: TGTGCCGGTGCGCGGGACAGAAATTCACCCCTCTACTTT. Translated, it gives CAGARDRNSPLYF.

In the case of this clone: One end of the junction is discordant with germline, which a read error may explain. The sample carries other DNA sequences with the same CDR3. The chain carries TRBV5-1 and TRBJ1-3; D unresolved. Germline V gives CDR1 SGHRS, CDR2 YFSETQ. This CDR3 is built from 16 residues. DNA for the CDR3: TGCGCCAGCAGCTTGGAACCGCCCGCTTCTGGAAATACCATATATTTT. This codes for CASSLEPPASGNTIYF.

V usage is TRBV9 and J usage is TRBJ2-2, with D tentatively TRBD1 (6 bases). The CDR3 covers 14 residues. Germline assignment: CDR1 SGDLS and CDR2 YYNGEE. The V and J ends lost 0 bases and 6 bases respectively, with 9 bases between them. In DNA, the CDR3 is TGTGCCAGCAGCGTAGCCGGGACACCCGGGGAGCTGTTTTTT. Its translation: CASSVAGTPGELFF.

V gene TRBV5-4 combines with J gene TRBJ1-6; tentatively, D is TRBD1 (6 bases). CDR3 size: 13 residues. Trimming took off 3 bases at V and 8 bases at J, with 9 bases between the two ends. Germline loops: CDR1 SGHNT, CDR2 YYREEE (reference sequence). The CDR3 region is CASSYRADSPLHF. The CDR3 DNA reads TGTGCCAGCAGCTACAGGGCAGATTCACCCCTCCACTTT.

The genes are TRBV29-1 and TRBJ1-2, with 8 bases matching TRBD1. The CDR3 has 13 residues. J was trimmed by 1 base and V by 8 bases; bases with no gene match: 6. Germline V gene data show CDR1 as SQVTM and CDR2 as ANQGSEA. The DNA of the CDR3 is TGCAGCCTCAACAGGGGGGATAACTATGGCTACACCTTC. Encoded protein: CSLNRGDNYGYTF.

The CDR3 spells CASSEADGSNQPQHF. CDR3 nucleotides: TGTGCCAGCAGTGAAGCGGACGGTTCCAATCAGCCCCAGCATTTT. This chain joins TRBV2 and TRBJ1-5; no reliable D call. Germline V gene lookup returns CDR1 SNHLY and CDR2 FYNNEI. Between the trimmed V and J ends, which lost 0 bases and 3 bases, there was a span of 9 bases. The CDR3 spans 15 residues.